These T cell receptor beta chains were read from a single sample in a study of blood T cell repertoires in COVID-19. Method: immunoSEQ multiplex PCR; TCRdb's copy keeps in-frame clones and lacks some. The sample lists a few hundred thousand clones, roughly 91% occurring once. The specimen was PBMCs or T cells enriched from blood (not recorded which). The receptors come from a woman in her forties or fifties who had been exposed to COVID-19. The CDR3 runs from the conserved cysteine through the conserved F or W. A D gene is named only where the DNA matches it firmly. Part of the rows lack a size; the others show once, few, many or a class for expanded clones.

16	TRBJ2-2	-	TRBV19	TRBD2	TGTGCCAGTAGTCAACTAGCGGGGGGGAAATCCGGGGAGCTGTTTTTT	CASSQLAGGKSGELFF
16	TRBJ2-3	-	TRBV5-1	TRBD1	TGCGCCAGCAGCATCGATCTAGGGGGCGGCACAGATACGCAGTATTTT	CASSIDLGGGTDTQYF
17	TRBJ1-2	-	TRBV25-1	TRBD1	TGTGCCAGCAGTGAATCCGGGACAGGGAGGCCTGGTGATGGCTACACCTTC	CASSESGTGRPGDGYTF
14	TRBJ2-7	-	TRBV6-5	TRBD1	TGTGCCAGCAGTCGGACAGGGGGCTCCTACGAGCAGTACTTC	CASSRTGGSYEQYF
15	TRBJ2-7	-	TRBV6-2/TRBV6-3	TRBD1	TGTGCCAGCAGTTACTTAGGACAGGGCACCTACGAGCAGTACTTC	CASSYLGQGTYEQYF
15	TRBJ1-4	once	TRBV19	TRBD1	TGTGCCAGTAGTGGGGGCGCAGGGGGCGGCGGAAAACTGTTTTTT	CASSGGAGGGGKLFF
15	TRBJ1-5	-	TRBV4-1	-	TGCGCCAGCAGCCAAGTGGCACGCTCCAATCAGCCCCAGCATTTT	CASSQVARSNQPQHF
16	TRBJ2-2	-	TRBV27	TRBD2	TGTGCCAGCAGTTCAGGCGGGGGGGTCGTCGGCGGGGAGCTGTTTTTT	CASSSGGGVVGGELFF
15	TRBJ2-6	-	TRBV7-7	-	TGTGCTAGCGCTCCAGGTTCCTCTGGGGCCAACGTCCTGACTTTC	CASAPGSSGANVLTF
14	TRBJ2-1	few	TRBV27	TRBD1	TGTGCCAGCAGTCCCCGGACAGGGGTCAATGAGCAGTTCTTC	CASSPRTGVNEQFF
11	TRBJ1-1	once	TRBV6-2/TRBV6-3	-	TGTGCCAGCAGCGTCTGGCTTGAAGCTTTCTTT	CASSVWLEAFF
16	TRBJ1-3	-	TRBV6-5	-	TGTGCCAGCAGTTACAACCTGCGGACTGTTGGAAACACCATATATTTT	CASSYNLRTVGNTIYF
15	TRBJ2-5	-	TRBV28	TRBD2	TGTGCCAGCAGTTTAAGACTAGCGGGGCTAGAGACCCAGTACTTC	CASSLRLAGLETQYF
17	TRBJ1-5	-	TRBV15	-	TGTGCCACCAAGAACCGGGACCGTGGGGGGAGCAATCAGCCCCAGCATTTT	CATKNRDRGGSNQPQHF
14	TRBJ1-2	once	TRBV6-5	-	TGTGCCAGCAGCCGAACAACAGGGTACTATGGCTACACCTTC	CASSRTTGYYGYTF
13	TRBJ1-5	once	TRBV12-3/TRBV12-4	-	TGTGCCAGCAGTTTGACAGGCAATCAGCCCCAGCATTTT	CASSLTGNQPQHF
15	TRBJ2-1	-	TRBV5-1	-	TGCGCCAGCAGCCCCACGATATTAACTTACAATGAGCAGTTCTTC	CASSPTILTYNEQFF
16	TRBJ2-1	-	TRBV7-2	-	TGTGCCAGCAGCTTAGAGAGGCAGGGGACCTACAATGAGCAGTTCTTC	CASSLERQGTYNEQFF
13	TRBJ1-3	-	TRBV10-2	-	TGCGCCAGCAGTCGACAGCCTGGGGACACCATATATTTT	CASSRQPGDTIYF
15	TRBJ2-7	-	TRBV28	TRBD1	TGTGCCAGCAGTTTAGGGGCAGGGGGCTTGGACGAGCAGTACTTC	CASSLGAGGLDEQYF
16	TRBJ1-3	-	TRBV4-2	-	TGTGCCAGCAGCCAAGAAGAGCAGGCCTCTGGAAACACCATATATTTT	CASSQEEQASGNTIYF
16	TRBJ2-2	-	TRBV5-1	-	TGCGCCAGCAGCTTCTTCGAGAACGTCCGCACCGGGGAGCTGTTTTTT	CASSFFENVRTGELFF
18	TRBJ2-6	-	TRBV19	-	TGTGCCAGTAGTATAATTTTTCGGGGGACCTCTGGGGCCAACGTCCTGACTTTC	CASSIIFRGTSGANVLTF
14	TRBJ2-1	-	TRBV19	TRBD1	TGTGCCAGTAGAATACAGGGGTTGAGGAATGAGCAGTTCTTC	CASRIQGLRNEQFF
15	TRBJ2-7	once	TRBV27	TRBD2	TGTGCCAGCAGTCCAGGGACTAGCGGGGGATACGAGCAGTACTTC	CASSPGTSGGYEQYF
13	TRBJ2-3	-	TRBV5-1	-	TGCGCCAGCAGGCAGGGTTATACAGATACGCAGTATTTT	CASRQGYTDTQYF
13	TRBJ1-3	-	TRBV28	-	TGTGCCAGCAGTTTCATCTCTGGAAACACCATATATTTT	CASSFISGNTIYF
16	TRBJ2-7	-	TRBV28	TRBD1	TGTGCCAGCAGGAGCATCCGGGACAGGGGTTTCTACGAGCAGTACTTC	CASRSIRDRGFYEQYF
17	TRBJ2-7	-	TRBV28	TRBD1	TGTGCCACCTCCTCCCCCGGGACAGGGGGCGCAAGCCGGGTGGGGTACTTC	CATSSPGTGGASRVGYF
16	TRBJ2-2	-	TRBV19	TRBD1	TGTGCCAGTAGTATCGGGACAGGAGTCCCCACCGGGGAGCTGTTTTTT	CASSIGTGVPTGELFF
15	TRBJ2-6	-	TRBV13	TRBD1	TGTGCCAGCAGCAAGACAGGGGCAGGGGCCAACGTCCTGACTTTC	CASSKTGAGANVLTF
16	TRBJ2-3	-	TRBV6-4	TRBD2	TGTGCCAGCAGTCCTTCTAGCGGGGGGGCCCCAGATACGCAGTATTTT	CASSPSSGGAPDTQYF
13	TRBJ1-1	-	TRBV18	-	TGTGCCAGCTCACCAACGCGGAACACTGAAGCTTTCTTT	CASSPTRNTEAFF
15	TRBJ2-1	-	TRBV6-5	TRBD2	TGTGCCAGCAGGGGACTAGCGGGCGCCTACAATGAGCAGTTCTTC	CASRGLAGAYNEQFF
13	TRBJ2-7	-	TRBV4-2	TRBD1	TGTGCCAGCAGCCAGGGACAGGGGGTCGAGCAGTACTTC	CASSQGQGVEQYF
13	TRBJ2-1	-	TRBV19	-	TGTGCCAGTAGTATAGGGCAGTACAATGAGCAGTTCTTC	CASSIGQYNEQFF
15	TRBJ1-5	-	TRBV27	-	TGTGCCAGCAGGCAGGGGAGGGTTTCGAATCAGCCCCAGCATTTT	CASRQGRVSNQPQHF
15	TRBJ2-5	few	TRBV6-1	-	TGTGCCAGCAGTGAACTTGGCGGAAACCAAGAGACCCAGTACTTC	CASSELGGNQETQYF
15	TRBJ1-1	-	TRBV5-1	-	TGCGCCAGCAGATTGGGGGGCGCGGGGTCGACTGAAGCTTTCTTT	CASRLGGAGSTEAFF
14	TRBJ2-7	-	TRBV5-5	-	TGTGCCAGCAGCATTGGGGGGATCGCCTACGAGCAGTACTTC	CASSIGGIAYEQYF
14	TRBJ1-2	-	TRBV18	TRBD1	TGTGCCAGCTCACCAGCTCACAGGGGATACGGCTACACCTTC	CASSPAHRGYGYTF
15	TRBJ1-2	-	TRBV7-9	TRBD1	TGTGCCAGCAGCTTGGGGGGACAGGGGATTGATGGCTACACCTTC	CASSLGGQGIDGYTF
14	TRBJ1-2	-	TRBV10-3	TRBD1	TGTGCCATGAAACCGGGACAGAACGACTATGGCTACACCTTC	CAMKPGQNDYGYTF
12	TRBJ1-3	-	TRBV29-1	TRBD1	TGCAGCTACCGAACAGGGGAAAACACCATATATTTT	CSYRTGENTIYF
15	TRBJ2-5	-	TRBV28	-	TGTGCCAGCAGTTTAATTCCGGGGAGAGAAGAGACCCAGTACTTC	CASSLIPGREETQYF